Below are 10 T cell receptor beta chains sequenced from a single sample in a study of CD8 T cells in ankylosing spondylitis. TCRdb reprocessed the 5' RACE reads with MiXCR, giving one entry per CDR3 protein. Of 200,000 to 300,000 distinct CDR3 sequences listed, roughly 10% are singletons. Source material: blood, either unsorted or a sorted T cell fraction (not recorded which). Receptor source: a male donor with ankylosing spondylitis or in good health (not recorded which).

This clonotype was seen many times. The chain recombines TRBV29-1 with TRBJ1-4; no firm D call. The CDR3 runs to 12 residues. The germline V gene has CDR1 SQVTM and CDR2 ANQGSEA. V gave up 4 bases and J gave up 7 bases, with 10 bases separating them. The CDR3 here is CSVVLTSEKLFF. The CDR3 nucleotides read TGCAGCGTTGTTCTAACCTCTGAAAAACTGTTTTTT.

This clonotype has more than one count but fewer than ten. This sequence may be a read error, since a much larger clone differs from it by one base. The CDR3 here is CCASRGAGNNEQFF. CDR3 DNA: TGCTGTGCTAGTCGCGGGGCGGGAAACAATGAGCAGTTCTTC. This chain uses TRBV20-1 with TRBJ2-1; weak D call: TRBD2 (6 bases). Germline CDR1 DFQATT, CDR2 SNEGSKA (reference sequence). The CDR3 runs 14 residues.

V and J are TRBV25-1 and TRBJ2-1; 7 bases are a match to TRBD1. The germline gives CDR1 MGHDK, CDR2 SYGVNS. This CDR3 comprises 16 residues. Losses at the gene ends were 6 bases for V and 0 bases for J; bases not matched to a gene: 8. The CDR3 region has the DNA TGTGCCAGCAGAGGATCCGGGACAGCCTCCTACAATGAGCAGTTCTTC. Translation: CASRGSGTASYNEQFF. Combining the CDR3 with reference TRBV25-1 and TRBJ2-1 gives the whole variable domain EADIYQTPRYLVIGTGKKITLECSQTMGHDKMYWYQQDPGMELHLIHYSYGVNSTEKGDLSSESTVSRIRTEHFPLTLESARPSHTSQYLCASRGSGTASYNEQFFGPGTRLTVL.

The sample holds many counts of this clonotype. The J gene is TRBJ1-2, the V gene TRBV20-1; 8 bases align to TRBD1. Germline V lookup: CDR1 DFQATT, CDR2 SNEGSKA (reference sequence). The CDR3 has 12 residues. V dropped 1 base and J dropped 8; count of bases not matched to a gene: 3. The chain's CDR3 is CSARAGGRGYTF. The CDR3, as DNA: TGCAGTGCTAGAGCAGGGGGCCGCGGCTACACCTTC.

The sample holds many counts of this clonotype. This rearrangement joins TRBV18 to TRBJ2-7; 12 nucleotides align to TRBD2. V was clipped by 6 bases and J by 1 base; unmatched bases: 7. The CDR3 extends over 16 amino acids. Germline CDR1 and CDR2: KGHSH and LQKENI. The CDR3 DNA follows: TGTGCCAGCTCCCCGACTAGCGGGGGCCCTTCCTACGAGCAGTACTTC. Amino acid sequence: CASSPTSGGPSYEQYF.

This clonotype was found a few times. CDR3 bases: TGTGCCAGCAGCCTAACCGGGACAGGGGGGCAAAAACTGTTTTTT. Residues: CASSLTGTGGQKLFF. This chain links TRBV6-1 with TRBJ1-4; 11 bases are a match to TRBD1. V lost 6 bases and J lost 9; bases outside the gene matches: 9. The CDR3 is 15 amino acids. Germline CDR1 MNHNS, CDR2 SASEGT.

The chain joins TRBV12-3 or TRBV12-4 to TRBJ2-7, with unresolved D. This CDR3 has 13 residues. Trimming left V 5 bases short and J 2 bases short, with 10 bases between. The CDR3, as DNA: TGTGCCAGCAGTATTGGCGGTACCTACGAGCAGTACTTC. The encoded protein is CASSIGGTYEQYF.

Many counts were recorded for this clonotype. At one of its ends the junction is not consistent with the germline gene, which may arise from a read error. The chain recombines TRBV12-3 or TRBV12-4 with TRBJ2-1; TRBD2 is a possible D gene (5 bases). The CDR3 has 11 residues. The CDR3 bases are TGTGCCAGCAGATTAGCGACTGAGCAGTTCTTC. Amino acids: CASRLATEQFF.

A note on this clonotype: Given a much more abundant clone one base away, this may be a read error. The gene calls are TRBV5-1 and TRBJ1-5; a possible D gene is TRBD1 (5 bases). The CDR3 has 13 amino acids. CDR1 is SGHRS and CDR2 is YFSETQ in the germline V gene. CDR3 DNA sequence: TGCACCAGCAGCGTTGACAGTAATCAGCCCCAGCATTTT. This codes for CTSSVDSNQPQHF.

This chain links TRBV3-1 with TRBJ2-3; 11 bases fit TRBD2. Germline V gene lookup returns CDR1 LGHDT and CDR2 YNNKEL (reference sequence). This CDR3 has 17 residues. The trim removed 3 bases at V and 0 bases at J, leaving 5 bases unmatched. The CDR3, as DNA: TGTGCCAGCAGCCACCTAGCGGGGGGCATCAGCACAGATACGCAGTATTTT. Its protein product is CASSHLAGGISTDTQYF.